The entry below describes one T cell receptor (beta chain). Using immunoSEQ multiplex PCR, the repertoire was profiled, and TCRdb retains in-frame clones only, with some absent. The sample has roughly 300,000 clones; 65% to 90% are singletons. The entry originates in a study of blood T cell repertoires in COVID-19. Those enrolled, adults aged roughly 18 to 90 years, came from 25 or so US areas. Sequencing was done on a sample of PBMCs or T cells enriched from blood (not recorded which). This receptor was identified in a man under 40 who had recovered from COVID-19.

DNA of the CDR3: TGTGCCAGCAGAGACGGGAGGGCAGGGACCTACGAGCAGTACTTC. It is translated as CASRDGRAGTYEQYF. The chain couples TRBV7-9 to TRBJ2-7, with 8 bases fitting TRBD2. Trimming took 6 bases from V and 2 from J; bases not matched to a gene: 9. Per the germline V gene, CDR1 is SEHNR and CDR2 is FQNEAQ (reference sequence). The CDR3 is 15 amino acids.